Below, 8 T cell receptor delta chains from the same sample are listed, as sequenced in a study of gamma-delta chains in newborns, infants, children (dated by TCRdb to between 2017 and 2020). The sequencing machine was an Illumina MiSeq. After TCRdb called clones again from the public reads with CATT, rows with identical DNA were merged. The sample includes 3,000 to 3,500 delta-chain clones, with about 0.29% observed a single time. The ten largest clones add up to roughly 14% of the sample. The source material was blood. Receptors were obtained from a child who was a newborn, infant or young child, either healthy, febrile or measles-vaccinated (not recorded which).

On this clone: TCRdb attributes to this sequence the protein of a much larger clone, which differs from the DNA translation at residue 14; a read error is likely, and the protein displayed is translated from the DNA. The chain combines TRDV2 with TRDJ3, with 8 positions matching TRDD3. The CDR3 is made up of 20 amino acids. Germline V gives CDR1 GEAIGNYY, CDR2 EKD. The DNA for the CDR3 is TGTGCCTGTGACACCGTACTGGGGGGCGATAGCTCCTGGGGCACCCGACAGATGTTTTTC. Protein product: CACDTVLGGDSSWGTRQMFF.

There are a few counts of this clone. A far larger clone is a single base away, which makes a read error likely. Other nucleotide sequences from this sample produce the same CDR3. The V and J genes are TRDV2 and TRDJ2; 8 nucleotides match TRDD3. Germline V gene lookup returns CDR1 GEAIGNYY and CDR2 EKD. V lost 0 bases and J lost 0; bases outside the gene matches: 2. The CDR3 sequence is 16 residues long. The CDR3 bases are TGTGCCTGTGACACCGGGGGATATGCTTTGACAGCACAACTCTTCTTT. It is translated as CACDTGGYALTAQLFF.

Concerning this clone: The TCRdb protein comes from a much larger clone and disagrees with this DNA's translation at residue 9, likely due to a read error; the protein given here is derived from the DNA. The gene calls are TRAV29/DV5 and TRDJ3, with 10 bases identical to TRDD3. CDR1 is NSMFDY and CDR2 is ISSIKDK in the germline V gene. CDR3 size: 16 residues. The DNA for the CDR3 is TGTGCAGCAAGTGGGGGATACTCCCGGGACACCCGACAGATGTTTTTC. Translated, it gives CAASGGYSRDTRQMFF.

This clone is medium-sized in the sample. This may come from a read error, since a much larger clone is one base off. This sequence joins TRDV2 and TRDJ1, with 8 bases fitting TRDD3. V trimming: 3 bases; J trimming: 1 base; junction bases outside the gene matches: 3. The CDR3 sequence is 14 residues long. Germline loops: CDR1 GEAIGNYY, CDR2 EKD. The CDR3 coding sequence is TGTGCCTGTGACGTACTGGGGGGCACCGATAAACTCATCTTT. Its protein product is CACDVLGGTDKLIF.

This clone has just a few counts. A single base is all that separates this from a far larger clone, so a read error is likely. Other DNA sequences within the sample encode an identical CDR3. V usage is TRDV2 and J usage is TRDJ3; 8 nucleotides align to TRDD3. V was clipped by 1 base and J by 0 bases; unmatched bases: 13. Germline values: CDR1 GEAIGNYY, CDR2 EKD. The CDR3 is 21 residues long. CDR3 sequence reads: CACDTPGDRGGGSWDTRQMFF. For the CDR3, the DNA is TGTGCCTGTGACACGCCGGGGGATAGAGGGGGGGGCTCCTGGGACACCCGACAGATGTTTTTC.

In this sample, this clone turned up a few times. TCRdb records a much larger clone's protein for this DNA, with a difference at residue 9 that likely arises from a read error; the protein given is the translation of the DNA. CDR3 nucleotides: TGTGCCTGTGACGTACTGGGGGAAGTTTTGACAGCACAACTCTTCTTT. Encoded protein: CACDVLGEVLTAQLFF. The gene calls are TRDV2 and TRDJ2; TRDD3 matches 9 bases. The CDR3 spans 16 residues. Germline V gene data show CDR1 as GEAIGNYY and CDR2 as EKD. With V trimmed by 3 bases and J by 1 base, 5 bases remained unmatched.

In its sample, this clone is large (0.1 to 1%). The sample holds other DNA sequences that translate to the same CDR3. The DNA of the CDR3 is TGTGCCTGTGACTCCCCAACTGGGGGATATTTCTCCTGGGACACCCGACAGATGTTTTTC. The encoded protein is CACDSPTGGYFSWDTRQMFF. The gene calls are TRDV2 and TRDJ3; 11 bases agree with TRDD3. Per the germline V gene, CDR1 is GEAIGNYY and CDR2 is EKD. CDR3 length equals 20 residues. J gave up 0 bases and V 3 bases, and 9 bases lay outside the gene matches.

This clone has only a few counts. The protein in TCRdb stems from a much larger clone and differs at residue 15 from this DNA's translation, likely a read error; here the protein is translated from the DNA. The chain couples TRDV2 to TRDJ2; 13 bases fit TRDD3. This CDR3 comprises 19 residues. Per the germline V gene, CDR1 is GEAIGNYY and CDR2 is EKD. The CDR3 DNA sequence: TGTGCCTGTGACCCTACTGGGGGATACGCCCCAGCTTTGACAGTACAACTCTTCTTT. It encodes CACDPTGGYAPALTVQLFF.